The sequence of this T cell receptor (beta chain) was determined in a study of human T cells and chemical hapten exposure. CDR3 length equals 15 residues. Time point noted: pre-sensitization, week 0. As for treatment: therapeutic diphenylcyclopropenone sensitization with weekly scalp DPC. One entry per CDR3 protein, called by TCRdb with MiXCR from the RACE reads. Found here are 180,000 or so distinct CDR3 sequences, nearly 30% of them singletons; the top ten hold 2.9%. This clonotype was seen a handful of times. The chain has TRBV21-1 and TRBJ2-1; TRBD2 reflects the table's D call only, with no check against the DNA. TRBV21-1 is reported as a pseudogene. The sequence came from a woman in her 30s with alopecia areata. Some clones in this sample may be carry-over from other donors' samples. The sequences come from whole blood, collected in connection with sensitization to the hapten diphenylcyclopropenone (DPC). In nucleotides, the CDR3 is TGTGCCAGCAGCAAAGTTCCGGGAGGGTTCCCTGAGCAGTTCTTC. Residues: CASSKVPGGFPEQFF.